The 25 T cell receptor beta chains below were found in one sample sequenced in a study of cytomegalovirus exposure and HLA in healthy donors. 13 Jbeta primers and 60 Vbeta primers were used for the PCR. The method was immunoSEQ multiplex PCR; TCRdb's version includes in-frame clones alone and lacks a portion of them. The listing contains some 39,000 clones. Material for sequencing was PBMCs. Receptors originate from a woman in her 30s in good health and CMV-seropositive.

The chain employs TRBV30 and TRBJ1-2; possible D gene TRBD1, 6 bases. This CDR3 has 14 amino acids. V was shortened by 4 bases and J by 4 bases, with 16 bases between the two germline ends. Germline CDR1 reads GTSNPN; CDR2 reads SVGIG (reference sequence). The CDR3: CAWTVDRESYGYTF. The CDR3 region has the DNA TGTGCCTGGACGGTGGACAGAGAAAGCTATGGCTACACCTTC.

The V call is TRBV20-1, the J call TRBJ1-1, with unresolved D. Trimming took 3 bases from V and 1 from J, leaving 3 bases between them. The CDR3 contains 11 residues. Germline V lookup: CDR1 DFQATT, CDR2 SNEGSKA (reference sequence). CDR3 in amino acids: CSASGNTEAFF. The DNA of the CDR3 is TGCAGTGCTAGCGGGAACACTGAAGCTTTCTTT.

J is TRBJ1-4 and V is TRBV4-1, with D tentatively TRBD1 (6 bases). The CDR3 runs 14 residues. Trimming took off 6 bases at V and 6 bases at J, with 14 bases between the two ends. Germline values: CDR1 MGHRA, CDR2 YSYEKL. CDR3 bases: TGCGCCAGCAGTAGGGACACGAATGATGAAAAACTGTTTTTT. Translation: CASSRDTNDEKLFF.

CDR3 protein: CASSATDSGGSPLHF. The CDR3 DNA sequence: TGCGCCAGCAGCGCGACTGATTCCGGGGGTTCACCCCTCCACTTT. The chain has TRBV5-1 and TRBJ1-6; D may be TRBD1 (5 bases). Germline CDR1 and CDR2: SGHRS and YFSETQ. This CDR3 is 15 amino acids long. The ends were cut back, 4 bases at V and 9 bases at J, with 17 bases in the middle.

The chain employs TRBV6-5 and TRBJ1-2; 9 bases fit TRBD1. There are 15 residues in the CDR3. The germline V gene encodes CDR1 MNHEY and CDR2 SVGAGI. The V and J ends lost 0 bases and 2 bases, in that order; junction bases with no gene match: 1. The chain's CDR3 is CASSYSGQGNYGYTF. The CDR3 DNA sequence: TGTGCCAGCAGTTACTCGGGACAGGGAAACTATGGCTACACCTTC.

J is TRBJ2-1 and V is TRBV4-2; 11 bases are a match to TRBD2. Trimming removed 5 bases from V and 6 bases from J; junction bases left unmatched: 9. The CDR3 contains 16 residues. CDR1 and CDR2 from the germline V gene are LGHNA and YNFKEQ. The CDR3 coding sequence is TGTGCCAGCAGCTACCTTAGCGGGGGGGCCCCCAATGAGCAGTTCTTC. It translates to CASSYLSGGAPNEQFF.

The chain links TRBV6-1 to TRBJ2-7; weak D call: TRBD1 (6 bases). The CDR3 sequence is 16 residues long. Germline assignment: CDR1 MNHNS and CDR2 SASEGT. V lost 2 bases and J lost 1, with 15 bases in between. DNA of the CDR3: TGTGCCAGCAGTGAACCTGCTTCAGGACAGTCCTACGAGCAGTACTTC. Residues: CASSEPASGQSYEQYF.

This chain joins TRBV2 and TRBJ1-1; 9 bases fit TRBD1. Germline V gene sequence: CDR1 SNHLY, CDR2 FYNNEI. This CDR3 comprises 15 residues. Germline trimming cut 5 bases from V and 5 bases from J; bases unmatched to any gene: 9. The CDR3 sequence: CASSRTGGDLTEAFF. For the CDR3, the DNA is TGTGCCAGCAGTAGAACAGGGGGCGATTTAACTGAAGCTTTCTTT.

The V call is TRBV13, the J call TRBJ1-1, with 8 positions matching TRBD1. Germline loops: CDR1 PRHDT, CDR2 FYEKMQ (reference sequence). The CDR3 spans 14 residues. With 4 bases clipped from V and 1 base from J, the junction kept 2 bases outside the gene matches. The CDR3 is CASSSDRENTEAFF. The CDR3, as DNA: TGTGCCAGCAGCTCGGACAGGGAGAACACTGAAGCTTTCTTT.

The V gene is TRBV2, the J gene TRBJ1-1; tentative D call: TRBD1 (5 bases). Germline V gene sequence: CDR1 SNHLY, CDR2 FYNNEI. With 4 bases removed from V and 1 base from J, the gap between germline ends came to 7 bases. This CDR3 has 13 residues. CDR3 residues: CASSGQPNTEAFF. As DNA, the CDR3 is TGTGCCAGCAGTGGACAGCCGAACACTGAAGCTTTCTTT.

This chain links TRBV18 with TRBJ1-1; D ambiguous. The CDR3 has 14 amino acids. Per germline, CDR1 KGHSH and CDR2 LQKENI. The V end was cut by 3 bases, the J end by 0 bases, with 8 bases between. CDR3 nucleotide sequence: TGTGCCAGCTCACCTCCGAGCATGAACACTGAAGCTTTCTTT. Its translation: CASSPPSMNTEAFF. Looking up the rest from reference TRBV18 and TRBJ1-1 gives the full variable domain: NAGVMQNPRHLVRRRGQEARLRCSPMKGHSHVYWYRQLPEEGLKFMVYLQKENIIDESGMPKERFSAEFPKEGPSILRIQQVVRGDSAAYFCASSPPSMNTEAFFGQGTRLTVV.

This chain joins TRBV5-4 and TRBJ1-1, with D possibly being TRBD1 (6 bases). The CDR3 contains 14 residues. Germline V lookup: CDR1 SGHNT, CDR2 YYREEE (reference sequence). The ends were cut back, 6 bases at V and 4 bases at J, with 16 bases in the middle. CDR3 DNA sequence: TGTGCCAGCACCGAATTCCAGGGGAGCACTGAAGCTTTCTTT. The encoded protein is CASTEFQGSTEAFF.

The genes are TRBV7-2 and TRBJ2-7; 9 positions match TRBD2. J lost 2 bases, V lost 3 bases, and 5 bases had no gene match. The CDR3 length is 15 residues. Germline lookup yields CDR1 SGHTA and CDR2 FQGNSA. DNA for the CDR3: TGTGCCAGCAGCTTTGACCGCGGGGGGGCCTACGAGCAGTACTTC. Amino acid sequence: CASSFDRGGAYEQYF.

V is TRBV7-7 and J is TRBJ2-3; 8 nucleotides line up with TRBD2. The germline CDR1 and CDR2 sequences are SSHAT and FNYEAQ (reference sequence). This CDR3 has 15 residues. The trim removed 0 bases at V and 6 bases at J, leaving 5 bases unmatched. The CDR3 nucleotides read TGTGCCAGCAGCTTAGCCGGGGGGGCAGGGGATACGCAGTATTTT. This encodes CASSLAGGAGDTQYF.

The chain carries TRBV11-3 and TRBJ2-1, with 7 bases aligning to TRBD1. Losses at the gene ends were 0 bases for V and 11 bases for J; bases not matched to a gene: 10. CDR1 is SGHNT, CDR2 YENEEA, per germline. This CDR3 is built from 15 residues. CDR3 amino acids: CASSLDRGQGVKQFF. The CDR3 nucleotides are TGTGCCAGCAGCTTAGATCGGGGTCAGGGGGTTAAGCAGTTCTTC.

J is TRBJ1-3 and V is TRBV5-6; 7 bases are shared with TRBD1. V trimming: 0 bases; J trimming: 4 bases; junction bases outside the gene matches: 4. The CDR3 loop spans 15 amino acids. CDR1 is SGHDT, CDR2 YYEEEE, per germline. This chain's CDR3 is CASSLDRGQGNTIYF. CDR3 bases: TGTGCCAGCAGCTTGGATCGGGGACAGGGAAACACCATATATTTT.

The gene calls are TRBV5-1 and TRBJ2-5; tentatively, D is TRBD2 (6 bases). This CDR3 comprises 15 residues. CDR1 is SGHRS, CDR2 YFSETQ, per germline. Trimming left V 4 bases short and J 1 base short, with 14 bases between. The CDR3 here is CASSLEGLSQETQYF. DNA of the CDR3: TGCGCCAGCAGCCTGGAGGGGTTAAGCCAAGAGACCCAGTACTTC. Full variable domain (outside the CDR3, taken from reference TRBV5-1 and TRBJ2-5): KAGVTQTPRYLIKTRGQQVTLSCSPISGHRSVSWYQQTPGQGLQFLFEYFSETQRNKGNFPGRFSGRQFSNSRSEMNVSTLELGDSALYLCASSLEGLSQETQYFGPGTRLLVL.

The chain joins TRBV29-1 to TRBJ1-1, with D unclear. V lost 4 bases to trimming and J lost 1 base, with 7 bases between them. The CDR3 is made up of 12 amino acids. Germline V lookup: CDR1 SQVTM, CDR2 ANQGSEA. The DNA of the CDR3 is TGCAGCGTTGCTAGAGGGAACACTGAAGCTTTCTTT. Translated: CSVARGNTEAFF.

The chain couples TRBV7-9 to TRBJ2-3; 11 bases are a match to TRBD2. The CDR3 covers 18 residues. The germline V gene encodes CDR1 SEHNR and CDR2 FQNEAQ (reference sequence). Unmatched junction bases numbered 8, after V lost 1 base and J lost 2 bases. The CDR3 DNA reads TGTGCCAGCAGCTTAGTGGTAGCGGGGGGGCCTGACACAGATACGCAGTATTTT. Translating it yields CASSLVVAGGPDTDTQYF.

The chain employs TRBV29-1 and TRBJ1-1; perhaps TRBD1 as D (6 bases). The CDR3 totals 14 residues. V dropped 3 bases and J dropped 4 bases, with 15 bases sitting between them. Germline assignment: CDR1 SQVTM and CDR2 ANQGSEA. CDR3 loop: CSVDHDRRGTEAFF. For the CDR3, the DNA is TGCAGCGTTGACCACGACAGGAGAGGCACTGAAGCTTTCTTT. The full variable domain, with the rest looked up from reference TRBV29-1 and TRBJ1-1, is SAVISQKPSRDICQRGTSLTIQCQVDSQVTMMFWYRQQPGQSLTLIATANQGSEATYESGFVIDKFPISRPNLTFSTLTVSNMSPEDSSIYLCSVDHDRRGTEAFFGQGTRLTVV.

The CDR3 DNA sequence: TGTGCCATCAGTGCTCAGGCAGGGGGTTCAACTGAAGCTTTCTTT. Translation gives CAISAQAGGSTEAFF. This sequence joins TRBV10-3 and TRBJ1-1, with 7 positions matching TRBD1. Germline V gene sequence: CDR1 ENHRY, CDR2 SYGVKD. The CDR3 sequence is 15 residues long. V was pared by 4 bases and J by 5 bases, with 10 bases of the junction left unmatched.

CDR3 in amino acids: CASSLTGGSYNEQFF. As DNA, the CDR3 is TGTGCCAGCAGCTTGACGGGGGGCTCCTACAATGAGCAGTTCTTC. This rearrangement joins TRBV7-8 to TRBJ2-1; the match to TRBD2 covers 7 bases. The CDR3 loop spans 15 amino acids. V was clipped by 3 bases and J by 0 bases; unmatched bases: 2. Germline-derived CDR1 and CDR2 are SGHVS and FQNEAQ.

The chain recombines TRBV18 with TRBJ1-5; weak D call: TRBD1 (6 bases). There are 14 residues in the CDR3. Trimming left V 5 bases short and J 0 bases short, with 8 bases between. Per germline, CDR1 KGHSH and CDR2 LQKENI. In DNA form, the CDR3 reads TGTGCCAGCTCAGGACAGAATAGCAATCAGCCCCAGCATTTT. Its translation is CASSGQNSNQPQHF.

DNA of the CDR3: TGTGCCAGCAGTCCAACCGGGCGGGCTAATGAAAAACTGTTTTTT. Protein product: CASSPTGRANEKLFF. V and J are TRBV28 and TRBJ1-4; D call uncertain. The CDR3 length is 15 residues. Germline CDR1 reads MDHEN; CDR2 reads SYDVKM. V was pared by 5 bases and J by 3 bases, with 13 bases between.

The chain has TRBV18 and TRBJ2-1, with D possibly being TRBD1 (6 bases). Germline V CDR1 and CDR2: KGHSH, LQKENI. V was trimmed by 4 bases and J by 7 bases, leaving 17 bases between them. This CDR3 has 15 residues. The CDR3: CASSLGRGRGNEQFF. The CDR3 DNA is TGTGCCAGCTCACTTGGCAGGGGACGAGGAAATGAGCAGTTCTTC.